This T cell receptor beta chain was recorded in a study of control samples from healthy donors and cancer patients. Sequenced by immunoSEQ multiplex PCR; TCRdb stores in-frame clones only, minus some. The sample lists 100,000 to 150,000 clones; roughly nine tenths were seen once. Germline V gene lookup returns CDR1 KGHDR and CDR2 SFDVKD. The CDR3 runs 17 residues. V lost 3 bases and J lost 0; bases outside the gene matches: 9. This clonotype was obtained from a man between 18 and 29 years old in good health. Source material: blood. The J gene is TRBJ2-5, the V gene TRBV24-1; 7 bases map to TRBD2. CDR3: CATSDRSSGWDQETQYF. The DNA of the CDR3 is TGTGCCACCAGTGATAGAAGTAGCGGGTGGGACCAAGAGACCCAGTACTTC.